Listed here are 29 T cell receptor beta chains from one sample, sequenced in a study of blood T cell repertoires in COVID-19. Data came from immunoSEQ multiplex PCR; TCRdb stores just in-frame clones and leaves some out. Of roughly 150,000 clones in the sample, 93% were seen once. The sequencing input was peripheral blood. Receptors were obtained from a woman aged 60-75 years with COVID-19, enrolled during active disease.

The chain recombines TRBV18 with TRBJ1-1, with 7 bases fitting TRBD1. The CDR3 is made up of 14 amino acids. Looked up from germline, CDR1 is KGHSH and CDR2 is LQKENI. Trimming removed 6 bases from V and 8 bases from J; junction bases left unmatched: 12. The chain's CDR3 is CASSPNPGGTEAFF. The CDR3 DNA reads TGTGCCAGCTCGCCAAACCCAGGGGGGACAGAAGCTTTCTTT.

The chain recombines TRBV7-2 with TRBJ2-1, with 9 bases aligning to TRBD1. With V trimmed by 5 bases and J by 4 bases, 12 bases remained unmatched. Germline CDR1 reads SGHTA; CDR2 reads FQGNSA. The CDR3 has 17 residues. CDR3 sequence: CASSRTLPGQGYNEQFF. For the CDR3, the DNA is TGTGCCAGCAGCCGCACCTTACCGGGACAGGGTTACAATGAGCAGTTCTTC.

V is TRBV12-3 or TRBV12-4 and J is TRBJ1-2, with 8 bases that match TRBD1. The CDR3 covers 13 residues. Trimming at V came to 6 bases and at J to 6 bases, leaving 6 bases not matched to a gene. The DNA for the CDR3 is TGTGCCAGCAGCCTACAGGGGGAAGATGGCTACACCTTC. Translating gives CASSLQGEDGYTF.

This chain uses TRBV23-1 with TRBJ1-5, with TRBD1 as a possible D gene (5 bases). TRBV23-1 has ORF status, its function being uncertain. CDR3 length: 14 amino acids. V shed 10 bases and J shed 6 bases, with 19 bases lying between them. CDR3 amino acids: CANYSRDLGQPQHF. The CDR3 nucleotides are TGCGCCAACTACAGCAGGGATCTTGGTCAGCCCCAGCATTTT.

The chain employs TRBV29-1 and TRBJ1-2; D is possibly TRBD1 (5 bases). CDR3 length equals 14 residues. Trimming left V 6 bases short and J 7 bases short, with 21 bases between. Germline-derived CDR1 and CDR2 are SQVTM and ANQGSEA. CDR3 coding DNA: TGCAGCGTGGAGGGGAGGGAGGGACGCCCTGGCTACACCTTC. Translation: CSVEGREGRPGYTF. Supplemented by reference TRBV29-1 and TRBJ1-2, the full variable domain reads SAVISQKPSRDICQRGTSLTIQCQVDSQVTMMFWYRQQPGQSLTLIATANQGSEATYESGFVIDKFPISRPNLTFSTLTVSNMSPEDSSIYLCSVEGREGRPGYTFGSGTRLTVV.

The genes are TRBV4-1 and TRBJ2-3, with TRBD2 identical over 13 bases. CDR1 MGHRA and CDR2 YSYEKL come from the germline V gene. The CDR3 is 17 amino acids. The V segment lost 0 bases and the J segment 5 bases; nucleotides outside the gene matches: 5. CDR3 sequence: CASSQDGTSGVRDTQYF. Here the CDR3 DNA reads TGCGCCAGCAGCCAAGATGGGACTAGCGGGGTGAGAGATACGCAGTATTTT.

The J gene is TRBJ2-5, the V gene TRBV7-9; D gene unclear. The CDR3 sequence is 12 residues long. In germline, CDR1 is SEHNR, CDR2 FQNEAQ (reference sequence). Trimming took off 4 bases at V and 4 bases at J, with 7 bases between the two ends. CDR3 sequence: CASSSLSETQYF. The CDR3 region has the DNA TGTGCCAGCAGCTCTCTCTCAGAGACCCAGTACTTC. Drawing the rest from reference TRBV7-9 and TRBJ2-5, the complete variable domain is DTGVSQNPRHKITKRGQNVTFRCDPISEHNRLYWYRQTLGQGPEFLTYFQNEAQLEKSRLLSDRFSAERPKGSFSTLEIQRTEQGDSAMYLCASSSLSETQYFGPGTRLLVL.

This rearrangement joins TRBV19 to TRBJ2-1, with 8 bases aligning to TRBD1. The CDR3 consists of 16 residues. The germline V gene encodes CDR1 LNHDA and CDR2 SQIVND (reference sequence). J gave up 3 bases and V 6 bases, and 10 bases lay outside the gene matches. The CDR3 reads CASSPRTGGFYNEQFF. For the CDR3, the DNA is TGTGCCAGTAGCCCACGAACAGGGGGATTCTACAATGAGCAGTTCTTC. The full variable domain, completed using reference TRBV19 and TRBJ2-1, is DGGITQSPKYLFRKEGQNVTLSCEQNLNHDAMYWYRQDPGQGLRLIYYSQIVNDFQKGDIAEGYSVSREKKESFPLTVTSAQKNPTAFYLCASSPRTGGFYNEQFFGPGTRLTVL.

The chain couples TRBV5-4 to TRBJ1-1, with 11 bases matching TRBD1. Germline V lookup: CDR1 SGHNT, CDR2 YYREEE (reference sequence). With 4 bases clipped from V and 0 bases from J, the junction kept 5 bases outside the gene matches. This CDR3 region has 16 residues. For the CDR3, the DNA is TGTGCCAGCAGCCGGGACAGGGGGGGCATGAACACTGAAGCTTTCTTT. It yields the protein CASSRDRGGMNTEAFF. The complete variable domain, with remaining parts taken from reference TRBV5-4 and TRBJ1-1, reads ETGVTQSPTHLIKTRGQQVTLRCSSQSGHNTVSWYQQALGQGPQFIFQYYREEENGRGNFPPRFSGLQFPNYSSELNVNALELDDSALYLCASSRDRGGMNTEAFFGQGTRLTVV.

Turning to this clone: At the DNA level, this CDR3 is encoded by other sequences in the same sample as well. The V and J genes are TRBV19 and TRBJ1-2, with TRBD1 matching over 7 bases. CDR1 is LNHDA, CDR2 SQIVND, per germline (reference sequence). This CDR3 has 12 amino acids. Trimming at V came to 5 bases and at J to 8 bases, leaving 5 bases not matched to a gene. The CDR3 DNA reads TGTGCCAGTAGTCGACAGGGCGGAGGCTACACCTTC. This gives the protein CASSRQGGGYTF.

The V call is TRBV5-1, the J call TRBJ1-1, with D possibly being TRBD1 (6 bases). V lost 0 bases, J lost 4 bases, and 16 bases lay in between. This CDR3 has 16 amino acids. CDR1 SGHRS and CDR2 YFSETQ come from the germline V gene. The chain's CDR3 is CASSLATLTGFTEAFF. CDR3 DNA sequence: TGCGCCAGCAGCTTGGCGACCCTTACAGGGTTCACTGAAGCTTTCTTT.

The rearrangement links TRBV4-3 to TRBJ1-2; D is uncertain. This CDR3 is built from 15 residues. V gave up 0 bases and J gave up 8 bases, with 16 bases separating them. CDR1 is LGHNA and CDR2 is YSLEER in the germline V gene. This CDR3 reads CASSQDQSGREGYTF. CDR3 DNA sequence: TGCGCCAGCAGCCAAGATCAAAGCGGTCGGGAGGGCTACACCTTC.

The rearrangement joins TRBV28 to TRBJ1-5; no definite D call. The CDR3 is 12 amino acids. Germline V lookup: CDR1 MDHEN, CDR2 SYDVKM. The ends were cut back, 3 bases at V and 9 bases at J, with 9 bases in the middle. The CDR3 sequence: CASSLRMLPQHF. Written as DNA, the CDR3 is TGTGCCAGCAGTTTGAGGATGTTGCCCCAGCATTTT.

The chain recombines TRBV5-6 with TRBJ1-1, with 12 positions matching TRBD1. Losses at the gene ends were 6 bases for V and 3 bases for J; bases not matched to a gene: 9. This CDR3 spans 16 amino acids. The germline V gene has CDR1 SGHDT and CDR2 YYEEEE. This CDR3 reads CASTWGTGGFDTEAFF. In DNA form, the CDR3 reads TGTGCCAGCACCTGGGGGACAGGGGGCTTTGACACTGAAGCTTTCTTT. Looking up the rest from reference TRBV5-6 and TRBJ1-1 gives the full variable domain: DAGVTQSPTHLIKTRGQQVTLRCSPKSGHDTVSWYQQALGQGPQFIFQYYEEEERQRGNFPDRFSGHQFPNYSSELNVNALLLGDSALYLCASTWGTGGFDTEAFFGQGTRLTVV.

J is TRBJ1-1 and V is TRBV6-2 or TRBV6-3, with a weak D call TRBD1 (5 bases). Germline CDR1 and CDR2: MNHEY and SVGEGT. The germline V and J ends were trimmed by 0 bases and 5 bases, with 13 bases remaining between them. The CDR3 has 15 amino acids. The DNA for the CDR3 is TGTGCCAGCAGTTACTCGGGGCAAGGTGTGACTGAAGCTTTCTTT. Translating it yields CASSYSGQGVTEAFF.

V is TRBV5-5 and J is TRBJ2-7; possible D gene TRBD2, 5 bases. Germline lookup yields CDR1 SGHKS and CDR2 YYEKEE (reference sequence). CDR3 length: 13 residues. Trimming took 2 bases from V and 2 from J, leaving 8 bases between them. Written as DNA, the CDR3 is TGTGCCAGCAGCTTAACGGGAACCTACGAGCAGTACTTC. Residues: CASSLTGTYEQYF.

The CDR3 DNA reads as TGCGCCAGCAATCAGGGGACGGCCGTGACTGAAGCTTTCTTT. Protein product: CASNQGTAVTEAFF. V gene TRBV5-1 combines with J gene TRBJ1-1, with D perhaps matching TRBD1 (6 bases). The CDR3 covers 14 residues. V was cut by 6 bases and J by 5 bases, with 17 bases left in between. CDR1 is SGHRS and CDR2 is YFSETQ in the germline V gene.

The chain has TRBV5-5 and TRBJ1-6, with 7 positions matching TRBD1. Per the germline V gene, CDR1 is SGHKS and CDR2 is YYEKEE (reference sequence). The CDR3 totals 16 residues. V lost 0 bases and J lost 8; bases outside the gene matches: 8. The CDR3 DNA follows: TGTGCCAGCAGCTTGGTCTTGGGCAGGGGGGATTCACCCCTCCACTTT. It codes for CASSLVLGRGDSPLHF.

The V call is TRBV20-1, the J call TRBJ2-5, with D uncertain. The CDR3 totals 10 residues. The V and J ends lost 5 bases and 3 bases respectively, with 4 bases between them. Germline V lookup: CDR1 DFQATT, CDR2 SNEGSKA (reference sequence). This CDR3 reads CSASKETQYF. The CDR3 DNA is TGCAGTGCTTCCAAAGAGACCCAGTACTTC.

This chain joins TRBV7-3 and TRBJ2-3; no clear D gene. The CDR3 is 13 residues long. Germline CDR1 and CDR2: SGHTA and FQGTGA. V was clipped by 2 bases and J by 5 bases, with 8 bases between them. CDR3 sequence (DNA): TGTGCCAGCAGCTTAGGGCAAGGAGATACGCAGTATTTT. It specifies CASSLGQGDTQYF.

V gene TRBV28 combines with J gene TRBJ1-5; 7 positions agree with TRBD1. Trimming took 3 bases from V and 2 from J; bases not matched to a gene: 4. The CDR3 contains 15 residues. From germline, CDR1 is MDHEN and CDR2 SYDVKM. As DNA, the CDR3 is TGTGCCAGCAGTTTGGCAGGGGGTGGCAATCAGCCCCAGCATTTT. Translating it yields CASSLAGGGNQPQHF.

J is TRBJ1-2 and V is TRBV30; no clear D gene. Trimming took off 1 base at V and 8 bases at J, with 14 bases between the two ends. The CDR3 has 13 amino acids. The V gene's germline CDR1 is GTSNPN and CDR2 SVGIG (reference sequence). The DNA of the CDR3 is TGTGCCTGGAGTGCGAGTTTACGAGGCGGCTACACCTTC. This codes for CAWSASLRGGYTF.

Here the CDR3 DNA reads TGTGCCAGCAGCCGGAGCGGGGAGCAGTACTTC. Protein product: CASSRSGEQYF. V and J are TRBV5-8 and TRBJ2-7; a possible D gene is TRBD2 (6 bases). V was shortened by 4 bases and J by 7 bases, with 9 bases between the two germline ends. From germline, CDR1 is SGHTS and CDR2 YDEGEE. The CDR3 covers 11 residues.

This clone has a single count. The V and J genes are TRBV30 and TRBJ2-3; perhaps TRBD1 as D (5 bases). The germline CDR1 and CDR2 sequences are GTSNPN and SVGIG (reference sequence). This CDR3 has 13 amino acids. V lost 1 base, J lost 2 bases, and 7 bases lay in between. The CDR3 spells CAWSAGNTDTQYF. CDR3 in DNA: TGTGCCTGGAGTGCAGGGAACACAGATACGCAGTATTTT.

The rearrangement uses TRBV5-5 and TRBJ1-2; the D is unclear. The CDR3 is made up of 11 amino acids. Germline CDR1 and CDR2: SGHKS and YYEKEE (reference sequence). The V end lost 5 bases, the J end lost 2 bases, and 4 bases lay between the germline ends. CDR3 in amino acids: CASRQNYGYTF. For the CDR3, the DNA is TGTGCCAGCAGACAAAACTATGGCTACACCTTC.

This chain connects TRBV7-3 to TRBJ1-1; possible D gene TRBD1, 6 bases. The length of the CDR3 is 17 residues. CDR1 is SGHTA, CDR2 FQGTGA, per germline. Between the trimmed V and J ends, which lost 1 base and 3 bases, there was a span of 18 bases. The CDR3 here is CASSLIAGQGPDTEAFF. As DNA, the CDR3 is TGTGCCAGCAGCTTAATTGCGGGTCAGGGGCCGGACACTGAAGCTTTCTTT.

This clone was recorded once. This chain links TRBV2 with TRBJ1-1; 7 nucleotides line up with TRBD1. The J segment lost 8 bases and the V segment lost 6 bases, leaving 12 bases of the junction unmatched. The CDR3 sequence is 14 residues long. The germline gives CDR1 SNHLY, CDR2 FYNNEI. The CDR3 region has the DNA TGTGCCAGCAGCGGAACTGGGTGGACAGGCGAAGCTTTCTTT. Protein product: CASSGTGWTGEAFF.

The chain recombines TRBV9 with TRBJ2-7; 7 bases agree with TRBD1. The CDR3 contains 14 residues. The V and J ends lost 0 bases and 3 bases, in that order; junction bases with no gene match: 3. Germline loops: CDR1 SGDLS, CDR2 YYNGEE. The CDR3 loop is CASSVDRGDYEQYF. CDR3 coding DNA: TGTGCCAGCAGCGTAGACAGGGGAGACTACGAGCAGTACTTC.

This rearrangement joins TRBV14 to TRBJ1-2, with D unclear. Germline V lookup: CDR1 SGHDN, CDR2 FVKESK. CDR3 length: 13 amino acids. The V end was cut by 1 base, the J end by 5 bases, with 8 bases between. DNA of the CDR3: TGTGCCAGCAGCCAAGCAGCCGGGTATGGCTACACCTTC. It codes for CASSQAAGYGYTF. The whole variable domain, remainder taken from reference TRBV14 and TRBJ1-2, is EAGVTQFPSHSVIEKGQTVTLRCDPISGHDNLYWYRRVMGKEIKFLLHFVKESKQDESGMPNNRFLAERTGGTYSTLKVQPAELEDSGVYFCASSQAAGYGYTFGSGTRLTVV.